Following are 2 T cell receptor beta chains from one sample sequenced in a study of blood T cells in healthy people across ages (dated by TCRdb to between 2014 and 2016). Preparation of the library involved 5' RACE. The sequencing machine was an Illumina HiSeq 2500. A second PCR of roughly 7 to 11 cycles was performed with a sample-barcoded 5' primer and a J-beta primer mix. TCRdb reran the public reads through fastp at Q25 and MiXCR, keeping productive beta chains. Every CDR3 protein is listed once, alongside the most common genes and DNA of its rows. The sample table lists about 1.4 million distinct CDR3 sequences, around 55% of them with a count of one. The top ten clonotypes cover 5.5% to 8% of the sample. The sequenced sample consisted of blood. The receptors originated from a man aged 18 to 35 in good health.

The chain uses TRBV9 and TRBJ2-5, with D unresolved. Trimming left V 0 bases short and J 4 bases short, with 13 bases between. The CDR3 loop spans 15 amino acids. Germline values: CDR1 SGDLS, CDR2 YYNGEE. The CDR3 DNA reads TGTGCCAGCAGCGTAGCTGACTCTGTCGGAGAGACCCAGTACTTC. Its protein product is CASSVADSVGETQYF.

The CDR3 reads CASGEGTGGDSNQPQHF. The CDR3 nucleotides read TGTGCTAGTGGCGAGGGGACAGGGGGAGATAGCAATCAGCCCCAGCATTTT. The chain joins TRBV12-5 to TRBJ1-5, with 11 bases lining up with TRBD1. The length of the CDR3 is 17 residues. Germline V gives CDR1 LGHNT, CDR2 FRNRAP. Trimming took 6 bases from V and 0 from J; bases not matched to a gene: 7.